This T cell receptor beta chain was identified in a study of T cells in localized non-small cell lung cancer. General observations from the study: Highest T cell clonality was seen in uninvolved adjacent lung, surpassing that measured in tumor. Heterogeneity remains possible, as sequencing covered one tumor region only. With higher T cell density in blood came longer overall survival.

Germline V CDR1 and CDR2: SGHVS, FNYEAQ. There are 15 residues in the CDR3. J was trimmed by 7 bases and V by 1 base; bases with no gene match: 8. This clone appeared a few times. As yet, its antigen is unknown. Produced via immunoSEQ multiplex PCR; TCRdb's table is partial and in-frame only. The repertoire holds about 45,000 clones, with 90% to 95% as singletons. The input for sequencing was PBMCs, taken before any cancer treatment. This receptor was obtained from a woman aged 40 to 75 with stage II lung adenocarcinoma. The chain uses TRBV7-6 and TRBJ2-7; 9 bases line up with TRBD2. DNA of the CDR3: TGTGCCAGCAGCTTAGGGATGCGCGGGAGGGGAGAGCAGTACTTC. As protein: CASSLGMRGRGEQYF.